A selection of T cell receptor beta chains follows, all from one sample in a study of blood T cell repertoires in COVID-19. Measured with immunoSEQ multiplex PCR; TCRdb has only the in-frame clones, and not every one. The repertoire holds under 200,000 clones, with 80% to 85% as singletons. Input material: peripheral blood. Source of these receptors: a woman in her 70s with COVID-19, enrolled during active disease. Each CDR3 is given with its conserved first and last residue. The order of the fields is V gene, J gene, clone size, D gene, CDR3 DNA, CDR3 protein. A D gene is named only where the DNA matches it firmly. Clone size is not always given. Where it is, it says once, few, many or a class for expanded clones.

V gene: TRBV29-1
J gene: TRBJ2-3
clone size: .
D gene: TRBD1
CDR3 DNA: TGCAGCGTTGGAGGGGGCCAGAGCACAGATACGCAGTATTTT
CDR3 protein: CSVGGGQSTDTQYF

V gene: TRBV5-1
J gene: TRBJ2-7
clone size: few
D gene: TRBD2
CDR3 DNA: TGCGCCAGCAGCTCCAGCGGGAGCTCCTACGAGCAGTACTTC
CDR3 protein: CASSSSGSSYEQYF

V gene: TRBV5-8
J gene: TRBJ1-5
clone size: .
D gene: .
CDR3 DNA: TGTGCCAGCAGCCCGGCACACAGCAACAGCAATCAGCCCCAGCATTTT
CDR3 protein: CASSPAHSNSNQPQHF

V gene: TRBV28
J gene: TRBJ1-2
clone size: few
D gene: TRBD1
CDR3 DNA: TGTGCCAGCAGTCGGAACCGGGACAGCTATGGCTACACCTTC
CDR3 protein: CASSRNRDSYGYTF

V gene: TRBV18
J gene: TRBJ2-7
clone size: .
D gene: .
CDR3 DNA: TGTGCCAGCTCACAGGAGGCCTACGAGCAGTACTTC
CDR3 protein: CASSQEAYEQYF

V gene: TRBV9
J gene: TRBJ1-4
clone size: .
D gene: TRBD1
CDR3 DNA: TGTGCCAGCAGCGGGGACAGGGATGGTGAAAAACTGTTTTTT
CDR3 protein: CASSGDRDGEKLFF

V gene: TRBV7-2
J gene: TRBJ2-7
clone size: .
D gene: TRBD1
CDR3 DNA: TGTGCCAGCAGCTTAGAGACAGGGCTTCCCGAGCAGTACTTC
CDR3 protein: CASSLETGLPEQYF

V gene: TRBV19
J gene: TRBJ1-2
clone size: .
D gene: .
CDR3 DNA: TGTGCCAGTAGTATTTCAGGGAGGTACAACTATGGCTACACCTTC
CDR3 protein: CASSISGRYNYGYTF

V gene: TRBV19
J gene: TRBJ2-1
clone size: .
D gene: TRBD2
CDR3 DNA: TGTGCCAGTAAGGTGGGACTAGCGGGAGGCAGCTCCTACAATGAGCAGTTCTTC
CDR3 protein: CASKVGLAGGSSYNEQFF

V gene: TRBV27
J gene: TRBJ1-1
clone size: .
D gene: TRBD1
CDR3 DNA: TGTGCCAGCAGACAGGGGGCAGATAAGAACACTGAAGCTTTCTTT
CDR3 protein: CASRQGADKNTEAFF

V gene: TRBV12-3/TRBV12-4
J gene: TRBJ1-2
clone size: .
D gene: .
CDR3 DNA: TGTGCCAGCAGCCCGCGGGGAAGGCTTGGCTACACCTTC
CDR3 protein: CASSPRGRLGYTF

V gene: TRBV3-1/TRBV3-2
J gene: TRBJ1-1
clone size: .
D gene: TRBD1
CDR3 DNA: TGTGCCAGCAGCCAGGGAACGGACAGGACTGAAGCTTTCTTT
CDR3 protein: CASSQGTDRTEAFF

V gene: TRBV28
J gene: TRBJ1-4
clone size: .
D gene: .
CDR3 DNA: TGTGCCAGCAGTTTATCCGGGGGTTTCCTTAATGAAAAACTGTTTTTT
CDR3 protein: CASSLSGGFLNEKLFF

V gene: TRBV30
J gene: TRBJ1-2
clone size: .
D gene: TRBD1
CDR3 DNA: TGTGCCTGGGGTCTCGACAGGGGCCATGGCTACACCTTC
CDR3 protein: CAWGLDRGHGYTF

V gene: TRBV12-5
J gene: TRBJ2-3
clone size: .
D gene: TRBD1
CDR3 DNA: TGTGCTAGTGGTCCTGGACAGGGCACAGATACGCAGTATTTT
CDR3 protein: CASGPGQGTDTQYF

V gene: TRBV28
J gene: TRBJ1-2
clone size: few
D gene: .
CDR3 DNA: TGTGCCAGCAGTGGACAGCTCAACTATGGCTACACCTTC
CDR3 protein: CASSGQLNYGYTF

V gene: TRBV3-1/TRBV3-2
J gene: TRBJ2-5
clone size: .
D gene: .
CDR3 DNA: TGTGCCAGCAGCCAAAACCGTCCCGGGACTCAAGAGACCCAGTACTTC
CDR3 protein: CASSQNRPGTQETQYF

V gene: TRBV7-9
J gene: TRBJ1-1
clone size: .
D gene: .
CDR3 DNA: TGTGCCAGCAGCCCCGGTACGACTGAAGCTTTCTTT
CDR3 protein: CASSPGTTEAFF

V gene: TRBV7-8
J gene: TRBJ2-7
clone size: .
D gene: TRBD1
CDR3 DNA: TGTGCCAGCAGCTTAGCACAGGGGGTCTACGAGCAGTACTTC
CDR3 protein: CASSLAQGVYEQYF

V gene: TRBV6-5
J gene: TRBJ1-2
clone size: .
D gene: .
CDR3 DNA: TGTGCCAGTAACAGGGTGGACTATGGCTACACCTTC
CDR3 protein: CASNRVDYGYTF

V gene: TRBV6-5
J gene: TRBJ1-6
clone size: .
D gene: TRBD1
CDR3 DNA: TGTGCCAGCAGCATCCCAGGGGGCACTTCACCCCTCCACTTT
CDR3 protein: CASSIPGGTSPLHF

V gene: TRBV5-1
J gene: TRBJ1-6
clone size: .
D gene: TRBD1
CDR3 DNA: TGCGCCAGCAGCCCCGGACAGGGGGCCCGTAGGCCCCTCCACTTT
CDR3 protein: CASSPGQGARRPLHF

V gene: TRBV12-3/TRBV12-4
J gene: TRBJ1-6
clone size: .
D gene: .
CDR3 DNA: TGTGCCAGCAGTTTACAGGATTCACCCCTCCACTTT
CDR3 protein: CASSLQDSPLHF

V gene: TRBV5-1
J gene: TRBJ1-4
clone size: .
D gene: .
CDR3 DNA: TGCGCCAGCAGCTTCAGGGCAACTAATGAAAAACTGTTTTTT
CDR3 protein: CASSFRATNEKLFF

V gene: TRBV5-1
J gene: TRBJ2-1
clone size: .
D gene: .
CDR3 DNA: TGCGCCAGCAGCTCACCCTTGGGGAGCTCCTACAATGAGCAGTTCTTC
CDR3 protein: CASSSPLGSSYNEQFF

V gene: TRBV11-1
J gene: TRBJ2-7
clone size: .
D gene: .
CDR3 DNA: TGTGCCAGCAGCTTAGAACAGGGGGGGACCTACGAGCAGTACTTC
CDR3 protein: CASSLEQGGTYEQYF

V gene: TRBV28
J gene: TRBJ1-2
clone size: .
D gene: TRBD1
CDR3 DNA: TGTGCCAGCAGTTTCTTTAACCCGGGACAGGGCTCGGGCTACACCTTC
CDR3 protein: CASSFFNPGQGSGYTF

V gene: TRBV5-8
J gene: TRBJ1-5
clone size: few
D gene: TRBD1
CDR3 DNA: TGTGCCAGCAGCCTTAGGGGACAGGGAGTTAGCAATCAGCCCCAGCATTTT
CDR3 protein: CASSLRGQGVSNQPQHF

V gene: TRBV11-1
J gene: TRBJ1-1
clone size: .
D gene: .
CDR3 DNA: TGTGCCAGCAGCTTAGTCCGGGAGGGGGACACTGAAGCTTTCTTT
CDR3 protein: CASSLVREGDTEAFF

V gene: TRBV7-8
J gene: TRBJ1-3
clone size: .
D gene: .
CDR3 DNA: TGTGCCAGCAGCTCCATTGGGGGCCACGGAAACACCATATATTTT
CDR3 protein: CASSSIGGHGNTIYF

V gene: TRBV3-1/TRBV3-2
J gene: TRBJ1-6
clone size: .
D gene: .
CDR3 DNA: TGTGCCAGCAGCCCCCAGGCTAATAATTCACCCCTCCACTTT
CDR3 protein: CASSPQANNSPLHF